This TCR beta chain was documented in a study of T cells in Graves' hyperthyroidism and ophthalmopathy. Study-level background: Initial diagnosis, before any treatment, was when peripheral blood was collected.

The sample holds many counts of this clonotype. Graves' hyperthyroidism was deemed stable given no ophthalmopathy progression within 18 months. The CDR3 is 17 residues long. Germline lookup yields CDR1 MNHEY and CDR2 SMNVEV (reference sequence). V was clipped by 6 bases and J by 1 base; unmatched bases: 8. Template material for amplifying TCR beta CDR3 regions consisted of RNA transcripts. TCR CDR3 regions were first amplified by RT-PCR with HTBI primers. TCRdb fed the multiplex PCR reads into MiXCR, producing one record per CDR3 protein. The sample lists hundreds of thousands of distinct CDR3 sequences, approximately 16% occurring once.

The sequenced sample was blood. This clonotype was sampled from a woman between 18 and 30 years old with Graves' hyperthyroidism. The chain couples TRBV27 to TRBJ2-1; TRBD2 agrees at 11 bases. The CDR3 coding sequence is TGTGCCAGCAGCCGAACTAGCGGGAGTACTTCCTACAATGAGCAGTTCTTC. It yields the protein CASSRTSGSTSYNEQFF.